The clone carrying this TCR beta chain is a singleton in its sample. The naive CD8 population came from CD45RO-negative cells selected for CCR7, without terminally differentiated effector memory CD45RA+ cells. Assay: immunoSEQ multiplex PCR; the TCRdb copy retains only in-frame clones and omits some. The data show millions of clones, about 92% seen once. This entry is derived from a study of shared clonotypes between healthy human individuals. Trimming took off 0 bases at V and 4 bases at J, with 19 bases between the two ends. The CDR3 extends over 17 amino acids. Germline loops: CDR1 SGHKS, CDR2 YYEKEE (reference sequence).

This clonotype originated in a man aged 18 to 29 in good health. Some clones in this sample may be carry-over from other donors' samples. The chain joins TRBV5-5 to TRBJ1-1; weak D call: TRBD1 (5 bases). Sequenced input: naive CD8+ T cells from PBMCs. For the CDR3, the DNA is TGTGCCAGCAGCTTGGGAGGCCTCGCCTTGGGGGGCACTGAAGCTTTCTTT. Translation gives CASSLGGLALGGTEAFF. Filled out from reference TRBV5-5 and TRBJ1-1, the complete variable domain reads DAGVTQSPTHLIKTRGQQVTLRCSPISGHKSVSWYQQVLGQGPQFIFQYYEKEERGRGNFPDRFSARQFPNYSSELNVNALLLGDSALYLCASSLGGLALGGTEAFFGQGTRLTVV.